Listed below are T cell receptor beta chains from one sample, sequenced in a study of cytomegalovirus exposure and HLA in healthy donors. This table comes from immunoSEQ multiplex PCR, and its TCRdb copy is limited to in-frame clones, with some not included. This repertoire includes more than 40,000 clones. Sequencing used PBMCs. These receptors were obtained from a woman aged 40 to 49 in good health and CMV-seronegative. The CDR3 runs from the conserved cysteine through the conserved F or W. The order of the fields is J gene, D gene, V gene, CDR3 protein, CDR3 DNA. A D gene is named only where the DNA matches it firmly.

TRBJ1-2,TRBD1,TRBV13,CASSWTGYGYTF,TGTGCCAGCAGCTGGACAGGGTATGGCTACACCTTC
TRBJ1-2,TRBD1,TRBV10-3,CAISETGVAGYTF,TGTGCCATCAGTGAGACAGGGGTCGCTGGCTACACCTTC
TRBJ1-5,.,TRBV2,CASSTGQYNQPQHF,TGTGCCAGCAGTACCGGACAGTACAATCAGCCCCAGCATTTT
TRBJ1-2,.,TRBV25-1,CASSGPPVGGETSYGYTF,TGTGCCAGCAGTGGCCCGCCGGTAGGGGGGGAAACTAGCTATGGCTACACCTTC
TRBJ2-1,TRBD1,TRBV5-1,CASSEGTGDNEQFF,TGCGCCAGCAGTGAGGGGACAGGGGACAATGAGCAGTTCTTC
TRBJ2-5,TRBD2,TRBV18,CASSPQGLAGRETQYF,TGTGCCAGCTCACCACAAGGACTAGCGGGAAGGGAGACCCAGTACTTC
TRBJ2-1,TRBD2,TRBV2,CASRSTSGGFMEQFF,TGTGCCAGCAGGTCGACTAGCGGGGGGTTTATGGAGCAGTTCTTC
TRBJ1-1,.,TRBV6-5,CASSPSRGQNTEAFF,TGTGCCAGCAGTCCCAGTCGGGGACAGAACACTGAAGCTTTCTTT
TRBJ1-2,TRBD1,TRBV4-3,CASSQRGQTGYTF,TGCGCCAGCAGCCAGCGGGGACAGACGGGCTACACCTTC
TRBJ2-5,.,TRBV7-8,CASKDYDIKETQYF,TGTGCCAGCAAGGACTACGATATCAAAGAGACCCAGTACTTC
TRBJ2-5,.,TRBV2,CASSGPGPGNQETQYF,TGTGCCAGCAGTGGCCCAGGCCCCGGGAATCAAGAGACCCAGTACTTC
TRBJ2-3,TRBD2,TRBV4-2,CASSQDREDWAQYF,TGTGCCAGCAGCCAAGATCGGGAGGACTGGGCGCAGTATTTT
TRBJ1-1,.,TRBV15,CATSRGLWVAMNTEAFF,TGTGCCACCAGCAGAGGACTTTGGGTGGCTATGAACACTGAAGCTTTCTTT
TRBJ2-1,.,TRBV5-1,CASSLNLAVSSYNEQFF,TGCGCCAGCAGCTTGAATTTAGCTGTTAGCTCCTACAATGAGCAGTTCTTC
TRBJ2-1,TRBD2,TRBV6-5,CASSQSGEGYNEQFF,TGTGCCAGCAGCCAAAGCGGGGAGGGATACAATGAGCAGTTCTTC
TRBJ2-1,TRBD2,TRBV6-9,CASSYMSSGGSSYNEQFF,TGTGCCAGCAGTTATATGTCTAGCGGGGGGAGCTCCTACAATGAGCAGTTCTTC
TRBJ1-5,TRBD1,TRBV11-2,CASSEGTGYSPQHF,TGTGCCAGCAGCGAGGGGACAGGGTATTCGCCCCAGCATTTT
TRBJ2-7,.,TRBV5-1,CASSFTGITEQYF,TGCGCCAGCAGCTTTACAGGGATAACGGAGCAGTACTTC
TRBJ2-3,TRBD2,TRBV5-1,CASSLGASGGTDTQYF,TGCGCCAGCAGCTTGGGGGCTAGCGGGGGGACAGATACGCAGTATTTT
TRBJ2-5,.,TRBV5-1,CASSGGGGEETQYF,TGCGCCAGCAGCGGAGGAGGGGGGGAAGAGACCCAGTACTTC
TRBJ1-1,TRBD1,TRBV6-6,CASSTPTGMNTEAFF,TGTGCCAGCAGTACCCCGACAGGGATGAACACTGAAGCTTTCTTT
TRBJ2-7,TRBD1,TRBV30,CAWNQQGSYEQYF,TGTGCCTGGAATCAACAGGGGTCCTACGAGCAGTACTTC
TRBJ2-2,.,TRBV7-3,CASSFGQNTGELFF,TGTGCCAGCAGCTTTGGACAAAACACCGGGGAGCTGTTTTTT
TRBJ2-1,.,TRBV11-2,CASSLGPTGTGNEQFF,TGTGCCAGCAGCTTAGGCCCCACGGGTACGGGAAATGAGCAGTTCTTC
TRBJ2-3,TRBD2,TRBV2,CASSPGLAPDTQYF,TGTGCCAGCAGTCCGGGACTAGCTCCAGATACGCAGTATTTT
TRBJ2-3,TRBD2,TRBV4-2,CASSHSSGGASSTDTQYF,TGTGCCAGCAGCCACTCCAGCGGGGGGGCTTCTAGCACAGATACGCAGTATTTT
TRBJ1-1,.,TRBV6-6,CASSPNRDTEAFF,TGTGCCAGCAGTCCGAACAGGGACACTGAAGCTTTCTTT
TRBJ2-7,TRBD2,TRBV6-1,CASKGRSGSIYEQYF,TGTGCCAGCAAGGGACGTAGCGGGAGTATATACGAGCAGTACTTC
TRBJ2-5,TRBD1,TRBV5-1,CASSSGTGGFQETQYF,TGCGCCAGCAGCTCCGGGACAGGGGGATTTCAAGAGACCCAGTACTTC
TRBJ2-7,.,TRBV6-1,CASSEAQGPYLAYEQYF,TGTGCCAGCAGTGAAGCCCAGGGGCCCTACCTTGCCTACGAGCAGTACTTC
TRBJ1-4,.,TRBV2,CATAGPDGNEKLFF,TGTGCCACCGCGGGGCCTGATGGTAATGAAAAACTGTTTTTT
TRBJ1-5,.,TRBV7-9,CASSGTTGNSNQPQHF,TGTGCCAGCAGCGGAACCACAGGGAATAGCAATCAGCCCCAGCATTTT
TRBJ2-7,.,TRBV30,CAWGHTGRYEQYF,TGTGCCTGGGGTCATACGGGTCGGTACGAGCAGTACTTC
TRBJ1-6,TRBD1,TRBV4-1,CASRTGSSYNSPLHF,TGCGCCAGCCGGACAGGGAGCTCCTATAATTCACCCCTCCACTTT
TRBJ1-2,.,TRBV4-2,CASSQGDRPYGYTF,TGTGCCAGCAGCCAAGGAGACAGACCCTATGGCTACACCTTC
TRBJ1-2,.,TRBV4-3,CASSRGWGQNYGYTF,TGCGCCAGCAGCCGAGGGTGGGGACAAAACTATGGCTACACCTTC
TRBJ1-2,TRBD1,TRBV9,CASSVGTGGVSYGYTF,TGTGCCAGCAGCGTAGGGACAGGGGGCGTGAGCTATGGCTACACCTTC
TRBJ1-5,TRBD1,TRBV6-6,CASSRDRNQPQHF,TGTGCCAGCAGCCGGGACAGGAATCAGCCCCAGCATTTT
TRBJ1-1,TRBD1,TRBV5-4,CASSFRDRENTEAFF,TGTGCCAGCAGCTTCCGGGACAGGGAGAACACTGAAGCTTTCTTT
TRBJ2-5,TRBD2,TRBV19,CASSGRVQETQYF,TGTGCCAGTAGTGGGAGGGTCCAAGAGACCCAGTACTTC
TRBJ2-2,TRBD2,TRBV5-1,CASSFASGRNTGELFF,TGCGCCAGCAGCTTCGCTAGCGGGAGGAACACCGGGGAGCTGTTTTTT